Listed below are T cell receptor beta chains from one sample, sequenced in a study of shared clonotypes between healthy human individuals. Clones were sequenced by immunoSEQ multiplex PCR, and TCRdb holds only the in-frame ones, with some missing. The data show about 490,000 clones, roughly 80% seen once. Sequenced: PBMCs. The receptors come from a woman aged 40-49 years in good health. Some clones in this sample may be carry-over from other donors' samples. Each CDR3 is given with its conserved first and last residue. D genes are given only for firm matches. Size tells how often a clone was seen (once, few, many) or the class of an expanded clone, and some rows leave it out.

d_call	clone_size	v_call	j_call	cdr3_nt	cdr3_aa
TRBD2	-	TRBV7-9	TRBJ2-5	TGTGCCAGCAGCTTCGGACTAGTTGGAGAGACCCAGTACTTC	CASSFGLVGETQYF
TRBD1	-	TRBV11-2	TRBJ1-1	TGTGCCAGCAGCTTAGATGGGCGGCAGGGGGCCACTGAAGCTTTCTTT	CASSLDGRQGATEAFF
TRBD2	once	TRBV29-1	TRBJ2-1	TGCAGCGTTGGACTAGCGGGGAACTCCTACAATGAGCAGTTCTTC	CSVGLAGNSYNEQFF
TRBD2	-	TRBV11-3	TRBJ2-7	TGTGCCAGCAGCTTGTGTCTAGCGGGAATACCCTACGAGCAGTACTTC	CASSLCLAGIPYEQYF
TRBD2	-	TRBV11-2	TRBJ2-7	TGTGCCAGCAGCAGACTAGCGGCCTCCTACGAGCAGTACTTC	CASSRLAASYEQYF
-	-	TRBV7-8	TRBJ1-1	TGTGCCGGCAGCTTAGTAGCACAGATGAACACTGAAGCTTTCTTT	CAGSLVAQMNTEAFF
-	-	TRBV9	TRBJ2-1	TGTGCCAGCAGCGTCTTCCCGTCTGCGGGGAGCTCCTACAATGAGCAGTTCTTC	CASSVFPSAGSSYNEQFF
-	-	TRBV27	TRBJ2-7	TGTGCCAGCAGTTTACCCCTCTCCTACGAGCAGTACTTC	CASSLPLSYEQYF
-	-	TRBV14	TRBJ2-5	TGTGCCAGCAGCCCCTCCTTGTATACCCAGTACTTC	CASSPSLYTQYF
-	once	TRBV7-3	TRBJ2-1	TGTGCCAGCAGCTTAAACATTTACAATGAGCAGTTCTTC	CASSLNIYNEQFF
-	-	TRBV7-4	TRBJ2-7	TGTGCCAGCAGCCAAACCGGCACCTCCTACGAGCAGTACTTC	CASSQTGTSYEQYF
TRBD1	few	TRBV27	TRBJ1-1	TGTGCCAGCACCCCTCGGACAGGCTGGGACACTGAAGCTTTCTTT	CASTPRTGWDTEAFF
-	-	TRBV28	TRBJ1-1	TGTGCCAGCGGAGGCAATTTGAACACTGAAGCTTTCTTT	CASGGNLNTEAFF
-	-	TRBV9	TRBJ2-7	TGTGCCAGCAGCGGCCTCGTAGCCTACGAGCAGTACTTC	CASSGLVAYEQYF
TRBD2	-	TRBV5-1	TRBJ2-3	TGCGCCAGCAGCTTAGGACTAGCCCTAGATACGCAGTATTTT	CASSLGLALDTQYF
-	-	TRBV9	TRBJ2-7	TGTGCCAGCAGCGTAGACGGGGACTTCAATACCTACGAGCAGTACTTC	CASSVDGDFNTYEQYF
TRBD1	-	TRBV6-5	TRBJ2-7	TGTGCCAGCAGTAACCAGGGACAGCACTACGAGCAGTACTTC	CASSNQGQHYEQYF
-	-	TRBV14	TRBJ2-2	TGTGCCAGCAGCCAAGTGTGGGGAACCGGGGAGCTGTTTTTT	CASSQVWGTGELFF
TRBD1	-	TRBV2	TRBJ2-3	TGTGCCAGCCGCTCCAGGGGGTCTCAAGATACGCAGTATTTT	CASRSRGSQDTQYF
-	-	TRBV9	TRBJ1-3	TGTGCCAGCAGCGTAGAGGCAGACATTTGGCAACCTGGAAACACCATATATTTT	CASSVEADIWQPGNTIYF
-	-	TRBV5-6	TRBJ2-4	TGTGCCAGCAGCTTCGGGGTGGCCAAAAACATTCAGTACTTC	CASSFGVAKNIQYF
-	once	TRBV5-1	TRBJ2-7	TGCGCCAGCAGGGACACCCAATACGAGCAGTACTTC	CASRDTQYEQYF
TRBD1	-	TRBV18	TRBJ1-6	TGTGCCAGCTCACCGGGACAGGGAAGGAATTCACCCCTCCACTTT	CASSPGQGRNSPLHF
TRBD2	-	TRBV28	TRBJ2-1	TGTGCCAGCAGCCCAACTAGCGGGAGCTACAATGAGCAGTTCTTC	CASSPTSGSYNEQFF
-	-	TRBV2	TRBJ1-5	TGTGCCAGCAGCGCTGATGGGAATCAGCCCCAGCATTTT	CASSADGNQPQHF
-	-	TRBV4-3	TRBJ1-4	TGCGCCAGCAGCCAGGGGAATGAAAAACTGTTTTTT	CASSQGNEKLFF
-	-	TRBV30	TRBJ1-3	TGTGCCTGGGAGAGGGGTAGGGACACCATATATTTT	CAWERGRDTIYF
-	few	TRBV9	TRBJ1-1	TGTGCCAGCAGCGTAGGTGCCGGGTCGGAAGCTTTCTTT	CASSVGAGSEAFF
TRBD1	-	TRBV19	TRBJ1-2	TGTGCCAGTACCACTACAGGGGGCCTCTATGGCTACACCTTC	CASTTTGGLYGYTF
-	few	TRBV7-3	TRBJ2-1	TGTGCCAGCAGCCTCCAGGACCTCAATGAGCAGTTCTTC	CASSLQDLNEQFF
-	-	TRBV5-1	TRBJ2-7	TGCGCCAGCAGCTTGGCCTTCGCCCCCTATAACGAGCAGTACTTC	CASSLAFAPYNEQYF
-	few	TRBV30	TRBJ2-1	TGTGCCTGGACCACGGGGGCTAGCGTGGGGGGAAAGCAGTTCTTC	CAWTTGASVGGKQFF
-	once	TRBV30	TRBJ1-5	TGTGCCTGGAGTAACAGGACACTACAATATCAGCCCCAGCATTTT	CAWSNRTLQYQPQHF
-	-	TRBV5-6	TRBJ2-7	TGTGCCAGCAGCTCCCCACGGGAGGAGCAGTACTTC	CASSSPREEQYF
-	-	TRBV7-3	TRBJ2-7	TGTGCCAGCAGCTTAAACAGGGTTCCCGAGCAGTACTTC	CASSLNRVPEQYF
TRBD1	-	TRBV5-5	TRBJ1-4	TGTGCCAGCAGCTCCTTACCGTCGGGACAGCTTAATGAAAAACTGTTTTTT	CASSSLPSGQLNEKLFF
-	-	TRBV6-6	TRBJ1-3	TGTGCCAGCAGCCCCCTCCGTTTGGCCGACACCATATATTTT	CASSPLRLADTIYF
-	few	TRBV6-1	TRBJ2-7	TGTGCCAGCACTCTCGGAACACCTAGCTCCTACGAGCAGTACTTC	CASTLGTPSSYEQYF
-	-	TRBV7-2	TRBJ2-3	TGTGCCAGCAGCTTTCAATTAAACACAGATACGCAGTATTTT	CASSFQLNTDTQYF
-	-	TRBV4-1	TRBJ2-1	TGCGCCAGCAGCCATCTCTTAGCGCTGGGCTCCTACAATGAGCAGTTCTTC	CASSHLLALGSYNEQFF
TRBD2	-	TRBV7-8	TRBJ2-1	TGTGCCAGCAGTTTAGCGGGAACTTTTTACAATGAGCAGTTCTTC	CASSLAGTFYNEQFF
-	-	TRBV9	TRBJ2-6	TGTGCCAGCAGCGTAGGACAGACTGGGGCCAACGTCCTGACTTTC	CASSVGQTGANVLTF
TRBD2	-	TRBV5-1	TRBJ2-2	TGCGCCAGCAGCTTGGCCGGGACTAGCAACACCGGGGAGCTGTTTTTT	CASSLAGTSNTGELFF
TRBD1	once	TRBV5-4	TRBJ2-1	TGTGCCAGCAGCCCTGAGGGGACAGCCAACTCGGAGCAGTTCTTC	CASSPEGTANSEQFF
-	few	TRBV7-9	TRBJ1-1	TGTGCCAGCTTTTCTGGGAGGGGCACTGAAGCTTTCTTT	CASFSGRGTEAFF
-	-	TRBV10-1	TRBJ2-7	TGCGCCAGCACCGGGACTTCCCACTACTACGAGCAGTACTTC	CASTGTSHYYEQYF
TRBD2	-	TRBV11-2	TRBJ2-7	TGTGCCAGCAGCTTAGGAGCGGGACCCTACGAGCAGTACTTC	CASSLGAGPYEQYF
-	-	TRBV5-5	TRBJ2-5	TGTGCCAGCGAGGCCTGGGTCCGGGAGACCCAGTACTTC	CASEAWVRETQYF